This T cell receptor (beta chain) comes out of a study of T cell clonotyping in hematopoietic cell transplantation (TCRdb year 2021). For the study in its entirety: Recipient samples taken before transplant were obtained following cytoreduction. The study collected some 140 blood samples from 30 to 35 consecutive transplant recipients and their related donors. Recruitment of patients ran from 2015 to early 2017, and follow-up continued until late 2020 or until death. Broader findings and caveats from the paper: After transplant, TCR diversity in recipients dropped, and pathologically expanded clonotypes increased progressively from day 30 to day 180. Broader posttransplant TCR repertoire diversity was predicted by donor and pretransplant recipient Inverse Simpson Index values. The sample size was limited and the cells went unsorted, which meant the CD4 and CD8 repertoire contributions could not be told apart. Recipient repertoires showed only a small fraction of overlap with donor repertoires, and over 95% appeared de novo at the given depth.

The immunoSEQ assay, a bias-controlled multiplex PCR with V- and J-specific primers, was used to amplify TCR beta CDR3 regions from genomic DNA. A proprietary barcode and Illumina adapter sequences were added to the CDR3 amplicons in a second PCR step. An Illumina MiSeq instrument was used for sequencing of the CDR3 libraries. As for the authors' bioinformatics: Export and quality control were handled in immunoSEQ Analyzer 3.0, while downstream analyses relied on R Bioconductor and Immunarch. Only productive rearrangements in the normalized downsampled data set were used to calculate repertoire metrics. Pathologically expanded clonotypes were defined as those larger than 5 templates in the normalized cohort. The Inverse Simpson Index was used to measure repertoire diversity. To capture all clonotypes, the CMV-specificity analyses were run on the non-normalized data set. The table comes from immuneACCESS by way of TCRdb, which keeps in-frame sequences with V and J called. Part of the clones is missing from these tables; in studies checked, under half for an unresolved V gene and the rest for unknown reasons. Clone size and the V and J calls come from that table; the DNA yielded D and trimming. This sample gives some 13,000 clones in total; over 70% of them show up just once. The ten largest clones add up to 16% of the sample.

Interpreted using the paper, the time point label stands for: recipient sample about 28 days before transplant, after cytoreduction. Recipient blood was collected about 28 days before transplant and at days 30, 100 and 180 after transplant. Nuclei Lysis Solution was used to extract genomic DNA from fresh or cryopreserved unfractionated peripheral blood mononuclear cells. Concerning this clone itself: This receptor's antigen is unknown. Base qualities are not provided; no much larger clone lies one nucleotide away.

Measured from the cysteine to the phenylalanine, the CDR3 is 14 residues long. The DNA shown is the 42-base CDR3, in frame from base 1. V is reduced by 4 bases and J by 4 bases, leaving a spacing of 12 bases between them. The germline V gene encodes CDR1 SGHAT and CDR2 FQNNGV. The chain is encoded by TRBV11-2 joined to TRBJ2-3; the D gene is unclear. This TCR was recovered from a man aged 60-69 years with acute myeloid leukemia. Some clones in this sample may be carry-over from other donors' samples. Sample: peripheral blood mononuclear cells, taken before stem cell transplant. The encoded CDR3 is CASSSIRRPDTQYF. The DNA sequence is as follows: TGTGCCAGCAGCTCTATTAGAAGACCAGATACGCAGTATTTT.